What follows are 4 T cell receptor beta chains derived from one specimen sequenced in a study of blood T cell repertoires in COVID-19. This table comes from immunoSEQ multiplex PCR, and its TCRdb copy is limited to in-frame clones, with some not included. The data contain approximately 220,000 clones, 80% to 85% of them singletons. Sequencing input: peripheral blood. Receptor source: a woman in her fifties or sixties who had recovered from COVID-19.

This chain joins TRBV7-9 and TRBJ2-5; possible D gene TRBD2, 6 bases. Looked up from germline, CDR1 is SEHNR and CDR2 is FQNEAQ (reference sequence). V dropped 7 bases and J dropped 5 bases, with 14 bases sitting between them. The CDR3 runs to 13 residues. CDR3 protein: CASIGGVGETQYF. The CDR3 DNA sequence: TGTGCCAGCATCGGCGGGGTGGGGGAGACCCAGTACTTC.

This clone appeared once. The chain combines TRBV30 with TRBJ1-5; 8 bases are shared with TRBD1. The CDR3 covers 14 residues. The V and J ends lost 5 bases and 1 base, in that order; junction bases with no gene match: 4. Germline CDR1 GTSNPN, CDR2 SVGIG (reference sequence). As DNA, the CDR3 is TGTGCCTGGGACAGGGGCCGAAGCAATCAGCCCCAGCATTTT. Amino acids: CAWDRGRSNQPQHF.

In its sample, this clone was seen a few times. The genes are TRBV3-1 (or the pseudogene TRBV3-2) and TRBJ1-6; the match to TRBD1 covers 9 bases. With 3 bases clipped from V and 8 bases from J, the junction kept 2 bases outside the gene matches. This CDR3 is built from 14 residues. CDR1 and CDR2 (germline): LGHDT, YNNKEL (reference sequence). The CDR3 DNA is TGTGCCAGCAGCCACCGGGACAGGGATTCACCCCTCCACTTT. It codes for CASSHRDRDSPLHF.

The rearrangement joins TRBV9 to TRBJ2-3, with 8 bases matching TRBD2. With V trimmed by 2 bases and J by 10 bases, 6 bases remained unmatched. The CDR3 is made up of 13 amino acids. Germline V lookup: CDR1 SGDLS, CDR2 YYNGEE. The CDR3: CASSVGGARAQYF. In DNA form, the CDR3 reads TGTGCCAGCAGCGTCGGGGGGGCCCGAGCGCAGTATTTT.